This T cell receptor beta chain is drawn from a study of blood T cell repertoires in COVID-19. Looking at the study overall: There were acute and convalescent COVID-19 samples, and they came from the United States, Italy and Spain. Sources were T cells, B-cell-depleted T cells, or PBMCs; the material itself was cDNA or gDNA.

Germline CDR1 SGHRS, CDR2 YFSETQ. CDR3 size: 13 residues. V was pared by 3 bases and J by 4 bases, with 2 bases of the junction left unmatched. Authors' processing steps: Estimation of nucleated cell counts relied on the amplification of reference gene primers. The protocol was immunoSEQ multiplex PCR, while the TCRdb copy is restricted to in-frame clones and leaves out a portion. V, J and clone size are taken as reported in that table, and D and trimming were inferred from the DNA itself. Of about 64,000 clones in the sample, approximately 80% were seen once. The sequence came from a woman aged 60-70 years with acute or convalescent COVID-19. The sequencing sample was made of peripheral blood. The chain recombines TRBV5-1 with TRBJ1-2; 8 nucleotides line up with TRBD1. CDR3: CASSSGQGYGYTF. Written as DNA, the CDR3 is TGCGCCAGCAGCTCAGGACAGGGCTATGGCTACACCTTC.